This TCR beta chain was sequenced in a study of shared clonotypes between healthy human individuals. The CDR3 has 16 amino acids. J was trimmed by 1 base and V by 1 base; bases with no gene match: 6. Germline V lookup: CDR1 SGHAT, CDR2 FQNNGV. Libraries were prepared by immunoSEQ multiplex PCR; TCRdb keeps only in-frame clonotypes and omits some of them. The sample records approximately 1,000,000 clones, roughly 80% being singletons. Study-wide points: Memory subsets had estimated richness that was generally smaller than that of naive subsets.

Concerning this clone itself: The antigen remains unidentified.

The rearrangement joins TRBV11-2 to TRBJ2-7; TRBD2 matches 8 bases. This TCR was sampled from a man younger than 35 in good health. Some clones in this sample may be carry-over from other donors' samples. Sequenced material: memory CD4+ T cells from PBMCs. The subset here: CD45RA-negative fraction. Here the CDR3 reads CASSLVGSGRSYEQYF. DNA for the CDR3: TGTGCCAGCAGCTTAGTGGGGAGCGGGAGATCCTACGAGCAGTACTTC.